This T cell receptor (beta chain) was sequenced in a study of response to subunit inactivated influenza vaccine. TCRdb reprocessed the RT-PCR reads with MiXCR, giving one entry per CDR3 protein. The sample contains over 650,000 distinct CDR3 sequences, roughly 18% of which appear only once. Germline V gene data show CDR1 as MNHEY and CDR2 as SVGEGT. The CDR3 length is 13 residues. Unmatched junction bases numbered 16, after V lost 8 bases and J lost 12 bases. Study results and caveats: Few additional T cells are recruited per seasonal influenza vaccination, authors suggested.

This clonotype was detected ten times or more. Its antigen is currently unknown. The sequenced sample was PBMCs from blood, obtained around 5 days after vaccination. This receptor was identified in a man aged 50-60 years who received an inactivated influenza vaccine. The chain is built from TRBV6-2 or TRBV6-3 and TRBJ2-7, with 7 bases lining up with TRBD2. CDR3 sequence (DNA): TGTGCCAGCCAAGAGAGCGGGACCTCCCCAAGGTACTTC. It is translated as CASQESGTSPRYF.